These 28 T cell receptor beta chains came from one sample sequenced in a study of immune evolution from preneoplasia to lung adenocarcinoma. The assay was immunoSEQ multiplex PCR, and TCRdb's table has in-frame clones only and misses some. The sample lists under 6,000 clones; 76% were seen once. The sequencing sample was made of FFPE adjacent normal lung tissue. All receptors come from a person in their sixties or seventies with lung adenocarcinoma.

The chain uses TRBV18 and TRBJ2-2; D uncertain. Germline CDR1 reads KGHSH; CDR2 reads LQKENI. The CDR3 is made up of 15 amino acids. The V end lost 4 bases, the J end lost 2 bases, and 11 bases lay between the germline ends. CDR3 in DNA: TGTGCCAGCTCACTACCGGAAGTTAACACCGGGGAGCTGTTTTTT. It is translated as CASSLPEVNTGELFF.

This chain links TRBV6-1 with TRBJ1-2; D gene ambiguous. Trimming removed 4 bases at V and 0 bases at J, with 9 bases between. This CDR3 has 14 residues. CDR1 is MNHNS, CDR2 SASEGT, per germline. The CDR3 nucleotides read TGTGCCAGCAGTGCCGTGTTTCCTAACTATGGCTACACCTTC. Translating it yields CASSAVFPNYGYTF.

The CDR3 loop reads CASSDDRGVREQYF. As DNA, the CDR3 is TGTGCCAGCAGTGACGACAGGGGAGTTCGTGAGCAGTACTTC. The gene calls are TRBV25-1 and TRBJ2-7; 8 positions match TRBD1. V shed 3 bases and J 7 bases; nucleotides not matched to a gene: 8. The CDR3 has 14 residues. Per germline, CDR1 MGHDK and CDR2 SYGVNS.

On this clone: The junction differs from germline at one of its ends, possibly a read error. V and J are TRBV7-9 and TRBJ2-3, with 12 bases lining up with TRBD2. This CDR3 region has 13 residues. CDR1 is SEHNR, CDR2 FQNEAQ, per germline (reference sequence). CDR3 coding DNA: TGTGCCAGCAGCCTCAAACTAGCGGGGGGCCGGGTTTTT. Its protein product is CASSLKLAGGRVF.

The V call is TRBV14, the J call TRBJ2-2; D is perhaps TRBD1 (6 bases). V lost 5 bases, J lost 9 bases, and 10 bases lay in between. Germline assignment: CDR1 SGHDN and CDR2 FVKESK. This CDR3 comprises 12 residues. CDR3 sequence: CASSAQGWELFF. CDR3 bases: TGTGCCAGCAGCGCACAGGGTTGGGAGCTGTTTTTT.

This rearrangement joins TRBV7-9 to TRBJ1-4; D unclear. V was cut by 3 bases and J by 14 bases, with 16 bases left in between. Germline loops: CDR1 SEHNR, CDR2 FQNEAQ (reference sequence). This CDR3 is built from 13 residues. CDR3 nucleotide sequence: TGTGCCAGCAGCTTGACGTCCTTTGAGAATCTGTTTTTT. Its translation is CASSLTSFENLFF.

The gene calls are TRBV30 and TRBJ2-5; 9 bases match TRBD1. Germline CDR1 and CDR2: GTSNPN and SVGIG (reference sequence). The CDR3 is 15 residues long. The ends lost 4 bases at V and 7 bases at J; junction bases unmatched: 13. The CDR3 nucleotides are TGTGCCTGGAAGAAACCGGGACAGGGTTGGGGGACCCAGTACTTC. This sequence encodes CAWKKPGQGWGTQYF.

J is TRBJ2-1 and V is TRBV20-1; D not certain. This CDR3 is built from 11 residues. Per germline, CDR1 DFQATT and CDR2 SNEGSKA (reference sequence). Trimming removed 0 bases from V and 6 bases from J, with 3 bases in between. CDR3 protein: CSAREFNEQFF. CDR3 sequence (DNA): TGCAGTGCTAGAGAATTCAATGAGCAGTTCTTC.

This clone appeared once. The chain has TRBV18 and TRBJ2-5, with D unresolved. The CDR3 has 12 residues. Per the germline V gene, CDR1 is KGHSH and CDR2 is LQKENI. V was trimmed by 6 bases and J by 5 bases, leaving 10 bases between them. The CDR3 loop is CASSPERETQYF. DNA of the CDR3: TGTGCCAGCTCCCCGGAACGGGAGACCCAGTACTTC. The whole variable domain, remainder taken from reference TRBV18 and TRBJ2-5, is NAGVMQNPRHLVRRRGQEARLRCSPMKGHSHVYWYRQLPEEGLKFMVYLQKENIIDESGMPKERFSAEFPKEGPSILRIQQVVRGDSAAYFCASSPERETQYFGPGTRLLVL.

This chain links TRBV9 with TRBJ2-5, with D hard to call. CDR1 and CDR2 (germline): SGDLS, YYNGEE. This CDR3 has 14 residues. Trimming stripped 2 bases from V and 5 bases from J, with 13 bases between. CDR3 sequence (DNA): TGTGCCAGCAGCGTCGAGGTCAGTAGCGAGACCCAGTACTTC. This sequence encodes CASSVEVSSETQYF.

The gene calls are TRBV14 and TRBJ2-5; tentatively, D is TRBD1 (5 bases). Germline V gene lookup returns CDR1 SGHDN and CDR2 FVKESK. V lost 1 base and J 6 bases, leaving 9 bases between the germline ends. The CDR3 consists of 13 residues. The chain's CDR3 is CASSQVGPQTQYF. CDR3 nucleotide sequence: TGTGCCAGCAGCCAAGTGGGGCCGCAGACCCAGTACTTC.

The chain uses TRBV6-5 and TRBJ2-1; D could derive from TRBD1 or TRBD2 (5 bases each). Trimming cost V 7 bases and J 0 bases, with 13 bases left between them. The germline V gene encodes CDR1 MNHEY and CDR2 SVGAGI. CDR3 length equals 15 residues. The CDR3 region has the DNA TGTGCCAGCAACCGGGACCCAACCTCCTACAATGAGCAGTTCTTC. Translating it yields CASNRDPTSYNEQFF.

This sequence joins TRBV7-9 and TRBJ2-5; no firm D call. The CDR3 length is 14 residues. Trimming cost V 3 bases and J 4 bases, with 12 bases left between them. Germline loops: CDR1 SEHNR, CDR2 FQNEAQ (reference sequence). CDR3 in DNA: TGTGCCAGCAGCTTGGCGGCAGGTCGAGAGACCCAGTACTTC. It codes for CASSLAAGRETQYF.

The chain carries TRBV5-1 and TRBJ1-4; D not certain. CDR3 length: 16 residues. Trimming cost V 3 bases and J 0 bases, with 12 bases left between them. The germline V gene encodes CDR1 SGHRS and CDR2 YFSETQ. CDR3 region: CASSWGAATTNEKLFF. In DNA form, the CDR3 reads TGCGCCAGCAGCTGGGGAGCGGCAACAACTAATGAAAAACTGTTTTTT.

This clone was seen a handful of times. The rearrangement links TRBV4-1 to TRBJ1-1; 7 bases map to TRBD1. V was pared by 0 bases and J by 14 bases, with 3 bases of the junction left unmatched. CDR3 size: 11 residues. CDR1 MGHRA and CDR2 YSYEKL come from the germline V gene. The CDR3 spells CASSQDRGKFF. The CDR3 nucleotides read TGCGCCAGCAGCCAAGACAGGGGGAAGTTCTTT.

This chain joins TRBV15 and TRBJ1-1; D perhaps matches TRBD1 (6 bases). There are 16 residues in the CDR3. Trimming pared 1 base from V and 4 bases from J, leaving 16 bases between. The V gene's germline CDR1 is LNHNV and CDR2 YYDKDF (reference sequence). This CDR3 reads CATSRGLISGATEAFF. DNA for the CDR3: TGTGCCACCAGCAGAGGACTGATTTCAGGGGCCACTGAAGCTTTCTTT.

V gene TRBV25-1 combines with J gene TRBJ2-1; D tentatively reads TRBD1 or TRBD2 (5 bases each). Per germline, CDR1 MGHDK and CDR2 SYGVNS. V lost 2 bases and J 0 bases, leaving 8 bases between the germline ends. This CDR3 comprises 15 residues. CDR3: CASSETGGSYNEQFF. The CDR3 coding sequence is TGTGCCAGCAGTGAAACAGGAGGCTCCTACAATGAGCAGTTCTTC.

The J gene is TRBJ2-6, the V gene TRBV7-9, with TRBD2 identical over 7 bases. This CDR3 has 19 residues. Per the germline V gene, CDR1 is SEHNR and CDR2 is FQNEAQ (reference sequence). V was pared by 1 base and J by 0 bases, with 9 bases of the junction left unmatched. The CDR3 DNA sequence: TGTGCCAGCAGCTTAGGGGGGGGGACCGTGAGCTCTGGGGCCAACGTCCTGACTTTC. Its translation: CASSLGGGTVSSGANVLTF.

The genes are TRBV30 and TRBJ2-6, with 13 bases identical to TRBD2. Per the germline V gene, CDR1 is GTSNPN and CDR2 is SVGIG (reference sequence). The trim removed 1 base at V and 4 bases at J, leaving 7 bases unmatched. This CDR3 has 18 amino acids. The CDR3 here is CAWSGTSGGRPGANVLTF. As DNA, the CDR3 is TGTGCCTGGAGTGGGACTAGCGGGGGCCGTCCCGGGGCCAACGTCCTGACTTTC. Combining the CDR3 with reference TRBV30 and TRBJ2-6 gives the whole variable domain SQTIHQWPATLVQPVGSPLSLECTVEGTSNPNLYWYRQAAGRGLQLLFYSVGIGQISSEVPQNLSASRPQDRQFILSSKKLLLSDSGFYLCAWSGTSGGRPGANVLTFGAGSRLTVL.

The chain employs TRBV7-2 and TRBJ1-2; 9 nucleotides align to TRBD1. Looked up from germline, CDR1 is SGHTA and CDR2 is FQGNSA. The CDR3 sequence is 14 residues long. V shed 6 bases and J 6 bases; nucleotides not matched to a gene: 8. This CDR3 is CASSRLTGGDGYTF. CDR3 nucleotide sequence: TGTGCCAGCAGTCGTCTGACAGGGGGGGATGGCTACACCTTC.

The chain has TRBV4-1 and TRBJ1-6; 10 bases fit TRBD1. Per the germline V gene, CDR1 is MGHRA and CDR2 is YSYEKL. The CDR3 spans 16 residues. With V trimmed by 1 base and J by 10 bases, 7 bases remained unmatched. The CDR3 DNA sequence: TGCGCCAGCAGCCAAGTGTCCGGGACAGGGGACTCACCCCTCCACTTT. It encodes CASSQVSGTGDSPLHF.

With respect to this clone: One end of the junction does not line up with germline, which may come from a read error. The chain uses TRBV7-7 and TRBJ2-1, with D possibly matching TRBD2 (5 bases). Germline CDR1 SSHAT, CDR2 FNYEAQ (reference sequence). This CDR3 contains 13 residues. The CDR3 DNA reads TGTGCTAGCAGCTTAGTAGGGAGACGTGAGCAGTTCTTC. The encoded protein is CASSLVGRREQFF.

The chain has TRBV5-8 and TRBJ2-3; D is ambiguous. Trimming stripped 3 bases from V and 2 bases from J, with 7 bases between. Germline CDR1 is SGHTS and CDR2 is YDEGEE. This CDR3 contains 13 residues. CDR3 nucleotides: TGTGCCAGCAGCTCCCAGCCCACAGATACGCAGTATTTT. It yields the protein CASSSQPTDTQYF.

J is TRBJ1-1 and V is TRBV2; D unresolved. The V end lost 2 bases, the J end lost 1 base, and 11 bases lay between the germline ends. Germline V gene lookup returns CDR1 SNHLY and CDR2 FYNNEI. There are 15 residues in the CDR3. The chain's CDR3 is CASSEIGGQNTEAFF. The CDR3 DNA is TGTGCCAGCAGTGAAATCGGCGGGCAGAACACTGAAGCTTTCTTT. The full variable domain, its missing parts supplied by reference TRBV2 and TRBJ1-1, is EPEVTQTPSHQVTQMGQEVILRCVPISNHLYFYWYRQILGQKVEFLVSFYNNEISEKSEIFDDQFSVERPDGSNFTLKIRSTKLEDSAMYFCASSEIGGQNTEAFFGQGTRLTVV.

This chain uses TRBV5-1 with TRBJ1-1, with D tentatively TRBD1 (5 bases). The CDR3 sequence is 15 residues long. The germline V gene has CDR1 SGHRS and CDR2 YFSETQ. Trimming took 4 bases from V and 1 from J, leaving 14 bases between them. In DNA form, the CDR3 reads TGCGCCAGCAGCCCCCGGGGACGGACGAACACTGAAGCTTTCTTT. Its translation is CASSPRGRTNTEAFF.

As for this clone: The junction differs from germline at one of its ends, possibly a read error. The chain recombines TRBV7-7 with TRBJ2-2; D remains unclear. There are 13 residues in the CDR3. Germline values: CDR1 SSHAT, CDR2 FNYEAQ (reference sequence). The CDR3 loop reads CASSELDPGELFF. The CDR3 bases are TGTGCTAGCAGCGAGCTAGACCCCGGGGAGCTGTTTTTT.

This clone was detected only once. The rearrangement uses TRBV5-1 and TRBJ1-4, with 7 bases lining up with TRBD1. CDR3 length: 16 amino acids. Germline CDR1 SGHRS, CDR2 YFSETQ. V was pared by 0 bases and J by 4 bases, with 6 bases of the junction left unmatched. CDR3 residues: CASSLGPRGYNEKLFF. The CDR3 DNA reads as TGCGCCAGCAGCTTGGGGCCCAGGGGGTATAATGAAAAACTGTTTTTT.

The V and J genes are TRBV30 and TRBJ1-5; D perhaps matches TRBD1 (6 bases). V lost 2 bases and J lost 3, with 11 bases in between. Germline V CDR1 and CDR2: GTSNPN, SVGIG (reference sequence). This CDR3 comprises 14 residues. CDR3 sequence: CAWSLDSSNQPQHF. In DNA form, the CDR3 reads TGTGCCTGGAGTTTGGACAGTTCCAATCAGCCCCAGCATTTT.